This T cell receptor beta chain came from a study of T-cell memory formation after mild COVID-19 (dated by TCRdb to about 2021). Regarding the complete study: Most TCR sequence clusters were specific to one of the two donors. Longitudinal TCRalpha and TCRbeta repertoire sequencing tracked T-cell clones expanding and contracting after mild COVID-19 in a couple of donors. Two young, previously healthy adult volunteers, one female and one male, were included in the cohort.

This clonotype was seen a handful of times. Its antigen is currently not known. Qualities for individual bases were not recorded, and no much larger clone is one base off. Sequencer: Illumina NovaSeq 6000. cDNA libraries for TCRalpha and TCRbeta were prepared by 5'RACE using constant-segment primers, with sample barcodes and unique molecular identifiers added. Trizol reagent was used to extract RNA from every sample. The libraries were amplified in two PCR steps, and the second step added a second sample barcode and Illumina TruSeq adapters. Sequencing of the libraries was done on an Illumina NovaSeq, producing 2 x 150 bp paired-end reads. On the authors' methods: Demultiplexing of reads and collapsing into UMI-guided consensus sequences were performed with migec v1.2.7. Using mixcr v2.1.11, the UMI consensuses were aligned to TRA and TRB V and J templates and assembled into clonotypes. Expanded or contracted clonotypes were those called significant by both edgeR and NoisET, with noise models trained on biological replicates. For edgeR calls, the cutoffs were a false discovery rate-adjusted p below 0.01 and a log2 fold-change threshold of 1. As an exploratory analysis of dynamics, max-normalized trajectories of the 1000 most abundant clonotypes were examined by PCA with hierarchical clustering. The CD4 or CD8 phenotype of responding clones was assigned using the separately sequenced CD4+ and CD8+ repertoires. Using fastp at Q25 and MiXCR, TCRdb reprocessed the public reads and kept productive beta chains. For every CDR3 protein sequence, its rows merge into one entry that carries the most common genes and DNA. Clone size and V and J calls follow TCRdb, not the original study. The sample data list about 300,000 distinct CDR3 sequences, and 19% of these were observed just once. Clones ranked in the top ten supply approximately 21% of the sample.

The CDR3 spans 17 residues, from the cysteine through the phenylalanine. Only the CDR3 region is kept as DNA, spanning 51 bases read in frame from base 1. V lost 2 bases and J lost 0 bases; the stretch between them is 11 bases long. PBMCs were isolated by Ficoll-Paque density gradient centrifugation. General findings and caveats noted by the study authors: Contracting CD4+ clones were located mainly in the CM and EM memory subsets, whereas CD8+ clones were found to be enriched in EMRA. Balanced CD4/CD8 phenotypes were observed for clones contracting from day 15 to 85, whereas a bias towards CD4+ was observed for a second wave of clones expanding from day 15 to 37. Some responding clones were detected in pre-infection memory, suggesting pre-existing cross-reactive memory T cells joined the SARS-CoV-2 response. The second-wave clones that peaked on day 37 were not confirmed to be SARS-CoV-2 specific. Only two mild cases were covered in the study, and larger cohorts including severe cases with pre-infection samples were considered necessary.

The sequence came from a man aged 18 to 29 who had mild COVID-19 (a few samples of this study predate the infection). The sample titles of this study are shuffled in the database, so cell type and time point are left out; the donor was told from shared clones. What was sequenced was PBMCs or a T cell subset sorted from them (not recorded which). Here the chain combines TRBV12-3 or TRBV12-4 and TRBJ2-6, with a tentative D gene TRBD1 over 5 matching bases. The base sequence is TGTGCCAGCAGTTTAACAGGAGAGAGCTCTGGGGCCAACGTCCTGACTTTC. It encodes CASSLTGESSGANVLTF.